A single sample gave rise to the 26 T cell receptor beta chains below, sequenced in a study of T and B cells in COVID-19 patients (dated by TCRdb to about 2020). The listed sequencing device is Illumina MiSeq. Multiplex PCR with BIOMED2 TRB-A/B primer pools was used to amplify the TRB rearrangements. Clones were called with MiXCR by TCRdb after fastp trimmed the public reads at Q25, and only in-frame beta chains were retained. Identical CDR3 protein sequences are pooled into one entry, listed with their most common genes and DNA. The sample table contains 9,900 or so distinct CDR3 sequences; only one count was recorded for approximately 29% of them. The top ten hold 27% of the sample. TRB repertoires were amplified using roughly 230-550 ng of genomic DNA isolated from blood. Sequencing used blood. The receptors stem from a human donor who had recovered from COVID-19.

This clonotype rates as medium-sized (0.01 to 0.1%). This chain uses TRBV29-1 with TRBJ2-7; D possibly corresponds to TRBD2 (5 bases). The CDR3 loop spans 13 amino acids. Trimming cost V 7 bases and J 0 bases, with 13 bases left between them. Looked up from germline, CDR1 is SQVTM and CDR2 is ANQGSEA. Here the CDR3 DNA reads TGCAGCGCCGGTGGACTGGACTCCTACGAGCAGTACTTC. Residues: CSAGGLDSYEQYF.

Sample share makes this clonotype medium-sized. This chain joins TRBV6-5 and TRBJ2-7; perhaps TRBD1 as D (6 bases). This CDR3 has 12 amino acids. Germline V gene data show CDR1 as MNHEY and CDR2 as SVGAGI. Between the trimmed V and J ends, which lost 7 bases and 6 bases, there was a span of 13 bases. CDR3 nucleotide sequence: TGTGCCAGCATTTCAGGGGAGTCCGAGCAGTACTTC. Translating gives CASISGESEQYF.

CDR3 DNA: TGCAGCGTTGGCCAGGGCAATCAGCCCCAGCATTTT. Translation: CSVGQGNQPQHF. The gene calls are TRBV29-1 and TRBJ1-5; D remains unclear. Germline V gives CDR1 SQVTM, CDR2 ANQGSEA. This CDR3 is 12 amino acids long. The V and J ends lost 4 bases and 2 bases respectively, with 6 bases between them.

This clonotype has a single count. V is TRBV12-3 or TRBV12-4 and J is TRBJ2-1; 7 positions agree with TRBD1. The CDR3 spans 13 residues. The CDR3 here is CASGWGQYNEQFF. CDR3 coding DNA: TGTGCTAGTGGTTGGGGACAGTACAATGAGCAGTTCTTC.

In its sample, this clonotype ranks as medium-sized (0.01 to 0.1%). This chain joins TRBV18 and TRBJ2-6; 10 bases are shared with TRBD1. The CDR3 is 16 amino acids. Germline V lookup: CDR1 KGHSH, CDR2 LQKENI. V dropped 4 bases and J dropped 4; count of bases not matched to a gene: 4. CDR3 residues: CASSQGTGVGANVLTF. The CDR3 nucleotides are TGTGCCAGCTCACAGGGGACAGGGGTAGGGGCCAACGTCCTGACTTTC. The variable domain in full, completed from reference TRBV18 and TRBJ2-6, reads NAGVMQNPRHLVRRRGQEARLRCSPMKGHSHVYWYRQLPEEGLKFMVYLQKENIIDESGMPKERFSAEFPKEGPSILRIQQVVRGDSAAYFCASSQGTGVGANVLTFGAGSRLTVL.

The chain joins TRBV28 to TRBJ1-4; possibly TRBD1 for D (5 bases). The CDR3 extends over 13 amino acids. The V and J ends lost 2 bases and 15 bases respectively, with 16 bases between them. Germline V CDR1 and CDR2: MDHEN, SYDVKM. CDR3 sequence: CASSLQGRAEVFF. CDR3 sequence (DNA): TGTGCCAGCAGTTTACAAGGCAGGGCAGAAGTGTTTTTT.

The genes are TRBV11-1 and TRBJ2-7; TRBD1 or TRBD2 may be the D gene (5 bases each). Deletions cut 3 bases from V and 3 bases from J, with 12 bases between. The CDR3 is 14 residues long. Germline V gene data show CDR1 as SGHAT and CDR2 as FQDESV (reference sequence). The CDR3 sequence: CASSFEGLNYEQYF. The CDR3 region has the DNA TGTGCCAGCAGCTTCGAGGGGCTGAACTACGAGCAGTACTTC.

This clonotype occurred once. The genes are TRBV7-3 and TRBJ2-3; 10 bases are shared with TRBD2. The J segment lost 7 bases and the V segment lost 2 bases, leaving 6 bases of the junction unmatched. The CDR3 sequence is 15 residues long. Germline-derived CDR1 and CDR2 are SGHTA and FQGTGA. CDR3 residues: CASSLFIAGGNTQYF. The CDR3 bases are TGTGCCAGCAGCTTATTTATAGCGGGAGGAAATACGCAGTATTTT.

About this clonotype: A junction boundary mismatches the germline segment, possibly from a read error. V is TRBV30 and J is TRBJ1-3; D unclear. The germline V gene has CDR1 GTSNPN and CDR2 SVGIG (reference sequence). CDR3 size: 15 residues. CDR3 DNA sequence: TGTGCCTGGAGTGTTGGAATTTTCTCTAGAAACACCATATATTTT. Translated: CAWSVGIFSRNTIYF.

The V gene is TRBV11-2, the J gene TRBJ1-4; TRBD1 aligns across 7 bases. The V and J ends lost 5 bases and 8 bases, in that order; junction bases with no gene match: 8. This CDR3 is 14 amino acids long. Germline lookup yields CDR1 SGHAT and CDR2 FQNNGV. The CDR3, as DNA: TGTGCCAGCAGCCAGGGACAGCCGTCGGAAAAACTGTTTTTT. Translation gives CASSQGQPSEKLFF.

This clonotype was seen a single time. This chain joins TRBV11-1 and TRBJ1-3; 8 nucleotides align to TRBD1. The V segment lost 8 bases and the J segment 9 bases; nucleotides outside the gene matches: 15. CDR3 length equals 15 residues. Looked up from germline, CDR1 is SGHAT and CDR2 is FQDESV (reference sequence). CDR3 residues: CASQDRASLGSTIYF. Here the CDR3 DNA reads TGTGCCAGCCAGGACAGGGCATCTCTCGGGAGCACCATATATTTT.

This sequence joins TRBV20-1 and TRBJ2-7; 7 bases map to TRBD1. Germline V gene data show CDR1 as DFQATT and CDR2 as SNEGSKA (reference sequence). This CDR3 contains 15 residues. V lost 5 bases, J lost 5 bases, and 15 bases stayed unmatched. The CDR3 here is CSAGGETGKGNEQYF. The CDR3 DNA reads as TGCAGTGCTGGGGGTGAGACAGGGAAGGGCAACGAGCAGTACTTC.

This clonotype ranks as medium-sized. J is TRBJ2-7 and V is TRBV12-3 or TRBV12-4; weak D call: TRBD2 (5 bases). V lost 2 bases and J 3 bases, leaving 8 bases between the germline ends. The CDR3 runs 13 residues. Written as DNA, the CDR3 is TGTGCCAGCAGTTTATCGGGAAACTACGAGCAGTACTTC. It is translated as CASSLSGNYEQYF.

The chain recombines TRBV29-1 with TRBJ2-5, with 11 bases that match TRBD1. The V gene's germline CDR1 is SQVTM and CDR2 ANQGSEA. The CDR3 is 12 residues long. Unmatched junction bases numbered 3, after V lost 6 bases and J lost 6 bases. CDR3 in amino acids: CSVGTGGKTQYF. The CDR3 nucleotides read TGCAGCGTCGGGACAGGGGGGAAGACCCAGTACTTC. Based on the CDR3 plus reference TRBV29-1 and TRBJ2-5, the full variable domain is SAVISQKPSRDICQRGTSLTIQCQVDSQVTMMFWYRQQPGQSLTLIATANQGSEATYESGFVIDKFPISRPNLTFSTLTVSNMSPEDSSIYLCSVGTGGKTQYFGPGTRLLVL.

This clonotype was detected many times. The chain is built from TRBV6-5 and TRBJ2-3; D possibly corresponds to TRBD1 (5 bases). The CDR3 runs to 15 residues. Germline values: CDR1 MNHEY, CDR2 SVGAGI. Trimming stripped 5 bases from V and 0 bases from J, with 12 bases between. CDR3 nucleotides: TGTGCCAGCAGTGATGACAGCTATAGCACAGATACGCAGTATTTT. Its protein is CASSDDSYSTDTQYF.

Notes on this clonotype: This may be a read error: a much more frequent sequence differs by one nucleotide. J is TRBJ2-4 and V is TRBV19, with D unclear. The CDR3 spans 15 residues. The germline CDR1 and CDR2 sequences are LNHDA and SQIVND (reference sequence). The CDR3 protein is CANSSTELAKNIQYF. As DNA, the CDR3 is TGTGCCAATAGTAGTACTGAGCTAGCCAAAAACATTCAGTACTTC.

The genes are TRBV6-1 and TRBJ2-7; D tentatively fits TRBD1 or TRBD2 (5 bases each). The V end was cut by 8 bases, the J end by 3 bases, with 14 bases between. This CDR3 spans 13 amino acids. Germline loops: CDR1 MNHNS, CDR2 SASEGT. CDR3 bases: TGTGCCAGCCGGCCCTGGGACGGCTACGAGCAGTACTTC. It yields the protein CASRPWDGYEQYF.

CDR3 DNA: TGTGCCAGCAGGGGGAACTATGGCTACACCTTC. It codes for CASRGNYGYTF. The chain links TRBV6-2 or TRBV6-3 to TRBJ1-2; D not resolved. Trimming left V 6 bases short and J 2 bases short, with 4 bases between. The CDR3 has 11 amino acids. Germline loops: CDR1 MNHEY, CDR2 SVGEGT.

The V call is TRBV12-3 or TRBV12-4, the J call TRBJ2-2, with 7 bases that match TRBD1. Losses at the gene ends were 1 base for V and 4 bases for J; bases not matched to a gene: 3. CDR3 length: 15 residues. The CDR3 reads CASSLGQGFTGELFF. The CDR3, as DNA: TGTGCCAGCAGTTTAGGACAGGGCTTCACCGGGGAGCTGTTTTTT.

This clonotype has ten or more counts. CDR3 residues: CASSLGQDETQYF. The CDR3 DNA reads TGTGCCAGCTCACTCGGACAGGACGAGACCCAGTACTTC. This sequence joins TRBV18 and TRBJ2-5, with TRBD1 identical over 7 bases. V dropped 4 bases and J dropped 5; count of bases not matched to a gene: 4. There are 13 residues in the CDR3. Germline V gene lookup returns CDR1 KGHSH and CDR2 LQKENI.

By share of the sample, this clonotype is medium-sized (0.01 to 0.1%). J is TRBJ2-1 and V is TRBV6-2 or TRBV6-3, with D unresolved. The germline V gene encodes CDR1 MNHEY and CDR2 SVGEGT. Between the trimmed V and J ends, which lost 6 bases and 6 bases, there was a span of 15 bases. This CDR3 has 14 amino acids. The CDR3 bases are TGTGCCAGCAGCCATGAGCGAGAAGGCAATGAGCAGTTCTTC. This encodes CASSHEREGNEQFF.

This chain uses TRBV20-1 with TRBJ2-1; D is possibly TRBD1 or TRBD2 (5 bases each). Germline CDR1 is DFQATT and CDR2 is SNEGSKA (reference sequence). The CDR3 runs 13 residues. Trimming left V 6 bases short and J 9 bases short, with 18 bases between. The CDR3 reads CSAEIQGGGEQFF. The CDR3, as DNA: TGCAGTGCCGAGATCCAGGGCGGAGGTGAGCAGTTCTTC.

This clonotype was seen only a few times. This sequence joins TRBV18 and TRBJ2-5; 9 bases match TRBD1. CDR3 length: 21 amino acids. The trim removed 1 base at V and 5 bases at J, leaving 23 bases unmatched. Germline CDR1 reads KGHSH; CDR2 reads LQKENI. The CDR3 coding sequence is TGTGCCAGCTCACCACGGATGTGGGACGGGACAGGGAAGCCCCTAGCGGAGACCCAGTACTTC. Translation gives CASSPRMWDGTGKPLAETQYF.

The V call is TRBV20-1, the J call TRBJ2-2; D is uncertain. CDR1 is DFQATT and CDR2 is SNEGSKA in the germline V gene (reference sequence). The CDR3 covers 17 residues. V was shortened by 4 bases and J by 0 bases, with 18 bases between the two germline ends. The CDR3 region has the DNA TGCAGTGCTACTTCTCCGGACGGATATTCGAACACCGGGGAGCTGTTTTTT. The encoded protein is CSATSPDGYSNTGELFF.

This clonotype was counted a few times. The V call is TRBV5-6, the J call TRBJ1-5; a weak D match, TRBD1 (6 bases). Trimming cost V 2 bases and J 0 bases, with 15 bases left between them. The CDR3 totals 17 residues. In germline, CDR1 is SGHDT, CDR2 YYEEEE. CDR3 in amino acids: CASSLSTGDYSNQPQHF. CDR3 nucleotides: TGTGCCAGCAGCTTATCGACAGGTGATTATAGCAATCAGCCCCAGCATTTT. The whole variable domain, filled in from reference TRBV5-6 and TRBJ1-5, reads DAGVTQSPTHLIKTRGQQVTLRCSPKSGHDTVSWYQQALGQGPQFIFQYYEEEERQRGNFPDRFSGHQFPNYSSELNVNALLLGDSALYLCASSLSTGDYSNQPQHFGDGTRLSIL.

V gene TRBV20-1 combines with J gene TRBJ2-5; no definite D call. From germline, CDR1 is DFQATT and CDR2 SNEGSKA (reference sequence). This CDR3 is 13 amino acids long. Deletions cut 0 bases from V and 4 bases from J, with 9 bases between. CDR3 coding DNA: TGCAGTGCTAGAGACTACTTGGGAGAGACCCAGTACTTC. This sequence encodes CSARDYLGETQYF.